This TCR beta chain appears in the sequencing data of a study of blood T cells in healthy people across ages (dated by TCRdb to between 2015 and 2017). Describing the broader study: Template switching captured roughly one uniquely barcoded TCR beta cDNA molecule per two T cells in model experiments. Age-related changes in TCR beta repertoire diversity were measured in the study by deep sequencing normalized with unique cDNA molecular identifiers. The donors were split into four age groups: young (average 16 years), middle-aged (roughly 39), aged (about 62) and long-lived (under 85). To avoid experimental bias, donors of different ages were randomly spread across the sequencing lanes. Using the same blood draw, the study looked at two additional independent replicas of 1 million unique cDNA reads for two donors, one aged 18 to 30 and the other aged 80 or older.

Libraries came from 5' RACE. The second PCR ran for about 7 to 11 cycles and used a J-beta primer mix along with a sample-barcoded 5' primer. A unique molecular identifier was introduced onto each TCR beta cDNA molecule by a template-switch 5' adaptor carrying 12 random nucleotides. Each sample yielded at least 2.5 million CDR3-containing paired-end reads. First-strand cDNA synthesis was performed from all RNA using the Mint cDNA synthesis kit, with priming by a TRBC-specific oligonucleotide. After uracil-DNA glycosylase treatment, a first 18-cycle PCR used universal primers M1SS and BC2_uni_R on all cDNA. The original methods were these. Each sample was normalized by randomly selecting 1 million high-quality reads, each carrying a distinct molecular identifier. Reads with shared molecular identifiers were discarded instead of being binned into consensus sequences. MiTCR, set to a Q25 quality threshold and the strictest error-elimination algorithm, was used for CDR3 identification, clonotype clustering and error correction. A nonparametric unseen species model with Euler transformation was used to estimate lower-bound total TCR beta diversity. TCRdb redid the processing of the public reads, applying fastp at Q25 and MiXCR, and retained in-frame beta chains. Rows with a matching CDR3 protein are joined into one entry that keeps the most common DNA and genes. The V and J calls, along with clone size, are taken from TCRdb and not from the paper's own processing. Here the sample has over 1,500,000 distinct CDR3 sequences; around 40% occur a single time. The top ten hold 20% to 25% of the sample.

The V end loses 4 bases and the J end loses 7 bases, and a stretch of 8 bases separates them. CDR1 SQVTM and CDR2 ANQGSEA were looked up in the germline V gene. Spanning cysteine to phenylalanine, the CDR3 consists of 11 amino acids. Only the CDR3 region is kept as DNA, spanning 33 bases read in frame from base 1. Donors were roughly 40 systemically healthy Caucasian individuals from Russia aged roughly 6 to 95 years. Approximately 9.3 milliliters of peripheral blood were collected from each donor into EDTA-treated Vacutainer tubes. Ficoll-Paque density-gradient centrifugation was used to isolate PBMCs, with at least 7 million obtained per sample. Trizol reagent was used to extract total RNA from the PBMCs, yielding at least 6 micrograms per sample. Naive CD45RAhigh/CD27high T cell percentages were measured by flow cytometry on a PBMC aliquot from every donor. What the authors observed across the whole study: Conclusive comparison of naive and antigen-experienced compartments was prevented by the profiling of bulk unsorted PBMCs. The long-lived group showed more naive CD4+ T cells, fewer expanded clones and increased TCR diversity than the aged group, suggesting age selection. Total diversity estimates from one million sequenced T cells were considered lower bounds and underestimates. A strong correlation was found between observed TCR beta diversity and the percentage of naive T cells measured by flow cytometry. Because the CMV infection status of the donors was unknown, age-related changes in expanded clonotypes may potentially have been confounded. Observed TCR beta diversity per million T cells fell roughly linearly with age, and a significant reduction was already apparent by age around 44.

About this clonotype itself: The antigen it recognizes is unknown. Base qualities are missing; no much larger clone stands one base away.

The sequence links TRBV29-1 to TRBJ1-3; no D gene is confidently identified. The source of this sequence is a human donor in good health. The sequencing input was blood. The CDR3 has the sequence CSVGVGNTIYF. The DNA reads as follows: TGCAGCGTTGGGGTAGGCAACACCATATATTTT. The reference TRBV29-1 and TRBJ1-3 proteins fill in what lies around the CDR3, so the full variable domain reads SAVISQKPSRDICQRGTSLTIQCQVDSQVTMMFWYRQQPGQSLTLIATANQGSEATYESGFVIDKFPISRPNLTFSTLTVSNMSPEDSSIYLCSVGVGNTIYFGEGSWLTVV.